The clone carrying this T cell receptor beta chain was counted between two and nine times. This entry is derived from a study of CD8+ T cells in alopecia areata. RNA was isolated and reverse transcribed to cDNA, the sequencing template. Produced via immunoSEQ multiplex PCR; TCRdb's table is partial and in-frame only. Of a few hundred thousand clones listed, more than 30% are singletons. V was pared by 10 bases and J by 4 bases, with 18 bases between. The CDR3 consists of 14 residues. The germline CDR1 and CDR2 sequences are SNHLY and FYNNEI. Regarding treatment: oral pan-JAK inhibitor, 5-10 mg twice daily.

This specimen was CD4+ T cells sorted from blood, taken around week 31, from a patient treated with tofacitinib. This TCR came from a human donor with alopecia areata. The chain carries TRBV2 and TRBJ2-3, with D possibly matching TRBD1 (5 bases). The CDR3 bases are TGTGCCATCCGGCCCCAGGGAAAGTCAGATACGCAGTATTTT. As protein: CAIRPQGKSDTQYF.